Each of the 5 T cell receptor beta chains below was sequenced from the same sample in a study of cytomegalovirus exposure and HLA in healthy donors. The PCR ran on 60 Vbeta and 13 Jbeta primers. Some clones are missing from TCRdb's copy, which holds only in-frame ones; the method was immunoSEQ multiplex PCR. The data hold over 150,000 clones, with less than 80% observed a single time. Specimen: PBMCs. The receptors derive from a man aged 40-49 years in good health and CMV-seronegative.

The rearrangement links TRBV6-5 to TRBJ2-2, with TRBD1 matching 7 bases. CDR1 and CDR2 from the germline V gene are MNHEY and SVGAGI. The CDR3 extends over 13 amino acids. Unmatched junction bases numbered 3, after V lost 6 bases and J lost 5 bases. CDR3 in DNA: TGTGCCAGCAGACGACAGGGTACCGGGGAGCTGTTTTTT. Amino acids: CASRRQGTGELFF.

The V call is TRBV5-1, the J call TRBJ2-2; D uncertain. Deletions cut 4 bases from V and 5 bases from J, with 15 bases between. The CDR3 spans 15 residues. Germline V gene sequence: CDR1 SGHRS, CDR2 YFSETQ. CDR3 sequence: CASSLNPTDTGELFF. In DNA form, the CDR3 reads TGCGCCAGCAGCCTAAATCCTACAGATACCGGGGAGCTGTTTTTT.

V gene TRBV29-1 combines with J gene TRBJ2-7; 7 bases fit TRBD1. V was pared by 0 bases and J by 4 bases, with 9 bases of the junction left unmatched. From germline, CDR1 is SQVTM and CDR2 ANQGSEA. The CDR3 loop spans 15 amino acids. CDR3 residues: CSVEDFRGRGYEQYF. The CDR3 DNA is TGCAGCGTTGAAGATTTCCGTGGCAGGGGGTACGAGCAGTACTTC.

In this sample, this clone turned up a few times. The genes are TRBV6-1 and TRBJ2-1; the D gene is possibly TRBD1 (7 bases). V was cut by 3 bases and J by 8 bases, with 14 bases left in between. CDR3 length: 14 amino acids. From germline, CDR1 is MNHNS and CDR2 SASEGT. CDR3 sequence: CASSDQGGVDEQFF. CDR3 in DNA: TGTGCCAGCAGTGACCAGGGGGGTGTGGATGAGCAGTTCTTC.

The genes are TRBV5-4 and TRBJ2-7; D call uncertain. V lost 2 bases to trimming and J lost 1 base, with 10 bases between them. This CDR3 is built from 14 residues. Germline V gene data show CDR1 as SGHNT and CDR2 as YYREEE (reference sequence). In DNA, the CDR3 is TGTGCCAGCAGCTTAGGCGGTCTATCCTACGAGCAGTACTTC. Its translation: CASSLGGLSYEQYF. Full variable domain (rest looked up from reference TRBV5-4 and TRBJ2-7): ETGVTQSPTHLIKTRGQQVTLRCSSQSGHNTVSWYQQALGQGPQFIFQYYREEENGRGNFPPRFSGLQFPNYSSELNVNALELDDSALYLCASSLGGLSYEQYFGPGTRLTVT.